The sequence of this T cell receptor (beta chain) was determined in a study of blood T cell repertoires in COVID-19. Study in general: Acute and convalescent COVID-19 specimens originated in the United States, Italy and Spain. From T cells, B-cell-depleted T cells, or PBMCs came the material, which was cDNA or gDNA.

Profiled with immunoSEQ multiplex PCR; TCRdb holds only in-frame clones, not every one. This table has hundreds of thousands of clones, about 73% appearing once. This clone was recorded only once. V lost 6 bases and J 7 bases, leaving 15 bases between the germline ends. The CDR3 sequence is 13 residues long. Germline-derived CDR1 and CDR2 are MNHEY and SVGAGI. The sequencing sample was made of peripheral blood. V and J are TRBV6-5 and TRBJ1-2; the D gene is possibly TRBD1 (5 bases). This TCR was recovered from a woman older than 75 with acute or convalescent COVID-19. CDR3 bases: TGTGCCAGCAGGGGTGTGTGGGGCTCTGGCTACACCTTC. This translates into CASRGVWGSGYTF.